One and the same sample provided the 20 T cell receptor beta chains below, sequenced in a study of OX40 agonist ivuxolimab in advanced cancers. The table came from immunoSEQ multiplex PCR; TCRdb's copy has only in-frame clones and leaves some out. The sample lists 70,000 to 85,000 clones, about 90% occurring once. The sample here was CD4+ or CD8+ T cells sorted from blood, taken in a trial of the OX40 agonist ivuxolimab. All receptors come from an adult with an advanced solid tumor such as melanoma, head and neck, liver or kidney cancer.

In nucleotides, the CDR3 is TGTGCCAGCAGCTTGGTTGGGAACAGCAATCAGCCCCAGCATTTT. This sequence encodes CASSLVGNSNQPQHF. V gene TRBV7-2 combines with J gene TRBJ1-5; D is undetermined. CDR1 is SGHTA, CDR2 FQGNSA, per germline. The CDR3 has 15 amino acids. The V and J ends lost 3 bases and 1 base respectively, with 10 bases between them.

This clone was recorded only once. The chain has TRBV6-5 and TRBJ1-1; D is possibly TRBD1 (6 bases). V gave up 0 bases and J gave up 0 bases, with 8 bases separating them. This CDR3 spans 15 amino acids. CDR1 is MNHEY, CDR2 SVGAGI, per germline. In DNA form, the CDR3 reads TGTGCCAGCAGTTACTCGACAGGCTTGAACACTGAAGCTTTCTTT. Translation gives CASSYSTGLNTEAFF.

The chain joins TRBV7-9 to TRBJ2-1; maybe TRBD1 (5 bases). The CDR3 has 15 residues. The germline gives CDR1 SEHNR, CDR2 FQNEAQ (reference sequence). The V gene lost 1 base and the J gene lost 6 bases, with 13 bases spanning the gap. The CDR3 coding sequence is TGTGCCAGCAGCTTAGAAGGCCAGCAGGGCAATGAGCAGTTCTTC. This sequence encodes CASSLEGQQGNEQFF.

The chain recombines TRBV27 with TRBJ2-2, with D uncertain. The CDR3 covers 13 residues. From germline, CDR1 is MNHEY and CDR2 SMNVEV (reference sequence). V was cut by 6 bases and J by 5 bases, with 10 bases left in between. The CDR3 loop is CASSHSRTGELFF. The DNA of the CDR3 is TGTGCCAGCAGCCACAGTAGGACCGGGGAGCTGTTTTTT.

The chain is built from TRBV28 and TRBJ2-2; D uncertain. Germline CDR1 is MDHEN and CDR2 is SYDVKM. Trimming took off 6 bases at V and 6 bases at J, with 5 bases between the two ends. This CDR3 has 11 residues. The CDR3 DNA reads as TGTGCCAGCAGCCCTGCCGGGGAGCTGTTTTTT. Its translation is CASSPAGELFF.

The rearrangement links TRBV5-4 to TRBJ1-2; D is perhaps TRBD1 (5 bases). Germline CDR1 and CDR2: SGHNT and YYREEE (reference sequence). This CDR3 contains 13 residues. The V and J ends lost 0 bases and 8 bases respectively, with 11 bases between them. CDR3 residues: CASSLVGTPGYTF. CDR3 sequence (DNA): TGTGCCAGCAGCTTGGTAGGGACTCCCGGCTACACCTTC.

The V gene is TRBV5-6, the J gene TRBJ1-2; unclear D gene. The CDR3 spans 13 residues. V was clipped by 4 bases and J by 1 base, with 8 bases between them. Germline V CDR1 and CDR2: SGHDT, YYEEEE. CDR3 region: CASSLPHNYGYTF. The CDR3 coding sequence is TGTGCCAGCAGCCTTCCCCATAACTATGGCTACACCTTC.

This chain links TRBV27 with TRBJ1-4, with D possibly TRBD1 on 6 matching bases. The V end lost 8 bases, the J end lost 0 bases, and 19 bases lay between the germline ends. Germline-derived CDR1 and CDR2 are MNHEY and SMNVEV (reference sequence). The CDR3 runs to 17 residues. Here the CDR3 reads CASSTGPPIATNEKLFF. The CDR3, as DNA: TGTGCCAGCTCTACAGGGCCTCCCATTGCAACTAATGAAAAACTGTTTTTT.

The rearrangement links TRBV14 to TRBJ2-5, with 7 bases fitting TRBD1. The tail of the sequence fits TRBJ2-7 better, so the J call may be wrong. Per the germline V gene, CDR1 is SGHDN and CDR2 is FVKESK. The CDR3 extends over 16 amino acids. CDR3 sequence (DNA): TGTGCCAGCAGCCAAGACCCGGCAGGGGGTGTCTACGAGCAGTACTTC. This gives the protein CASSQDPAGGVYEQYF.

This chain links TRBV29-1 with TRBJ2-3, with D uncertain. Germline V CDR1 and CDR2: SQVTM, ANQGSEA. The CDR3 is 11 residues long. Trimming cost V 6 bases and J 2 bases, with 6 bases left between them. CDR3: CSVEYTDTQYF. CDR3 in DNA: TGCAGCGTAGAATACACAGATACGCAGTATTTT.

This clone is a singleton in its sample. The rearrangement joins TRBV27 to TRBJ2-1, with 8 nucleotides matching TRBD2. This CDR3 contains 14 residues. Germline V gene lookup returns CDR1 MNHEY and CDR2 SMNVEV (reference sequence). The ends lost 7 bases at V and 4 bases at J; junction bases unmatched: 6. CDR3 coding DNA: TGTGCCAGCACCTATAGCGGGGCGTACAATGAGCAGTTCTTC. This sequence encodes CASTYSGAYNEQFF.

The rearrangement joins TRBV9 to TRBJ2-7; TRBD1 agrees at 8 bases. This CDR3 is 14 amino acids long. Germline V gene lookup returns CDR1 SGDLS and CDR2 YYNGEE. With V trimmed by 3 bases and J by 5 bases, 7 bases remained unmatched. The CDR3 DNA reads as TGTGCCAGCAGCGGATGGGACAGGAGCAACGAGCAGTACTTC. Its protein is CASSGWDRSNEQYF.

The chain is built from TRBV19 and TRBJ1-4, with 8 bases identical to TRBD1. Per the germline V gene, CDR1 is LNHDA and CDR2 is SQIVND (reference sequence). Trimming cost V 4 bases and J 3 bases; bases outside gene matches: 1. The CDR3 runs to 14 residues. The CDR3 here is CASSTTGANEKLFF. CDR3 DNA: TGTGCCAGTAGTACGACAGGGGCTAATGAAAAACTGTTTTTT.

This chain uses TRBV29-1 with TRBJ2-3; D unresolved. Germline V gives CDR1 SQVTM, CDR2 ANQGSEA. Trimming took off 3 bases at V and 2 bases at J, with 6 bases between the two ends. The CDR3 runs to 12 residues. CDR3 DNA sequence: TGCAGCGTTGACGTGTCCACAGATACGCAGTATTTT. The encoded protein is CSVDVSTDTQYF.

This chain connects TRBV13 to TRBJ1-3, with D perhaps TRBD1 (6 bases). Trimming stripped 5 bases from V and 2 bases from J, with 16 bases between. The CDR3 totals 16 residues. Germline V CDR1 and CDR2: PRHDT, FYEKMQ (reference sequence). CDR3: CASSTRTALAGNTIYF. The CDR3 DNA sequence: TGTGCCAGCAGCACCCGGACAGCTTTGGCTGGAAACACCATATATTTT.

V usage is TRBV7-3 and J usage is TRBJ2-6; D not certain. The CDR3 totals 15 residues. The V and J ends lost 2 bases and 2 bases respectively, with 7 bases between them. Germline CDR1 reads SGHTA; CDR2 reads FQGTGA. CDR3 DNA sequence: TGTGCCAGCAGCTTATATCCAGCTGGGGCCAACGTCCTGACTTTC. As protein: CASSLYPAGANVLTF.

CDR3 DNA sequence: TGTGCCAGCAGCTTAGGGGCCGGGAGCGATGGCTACACCTTC. This gives the protein CASSLGAGSDGYTF. V and J are TRBV7-8 and TRBJ1-2; D is undetermined. The germline V gene has CDR1 SGHVS and CDR2 FQNEAQ. CDR3 length equals 14 residues. Trimming removed 1 base at V and 6 bases at J, with 12 bases between.

The chain combines TRBV5-8 with TRBJ1-1; D not resolved. CDR3 length: 11 residues. Germline-derived CDR1 and CDR2 are SGHTS and YDEGEE. Trimming took off 0 bases at V and 10 bases at J, with 7 bases between the two ends. CDR3 in DNA: TGTGCCAGCAGCTTGGCAGCGAGAGCTTTCTTT. It encodes CASSLAARAFF.

This chain joins TRBV16 and TRBJ1-1, with D possibly being TRBD1 (5 bases). The CDR3 loop spans 16 amino acids. Germline V gene sequence: CDR1 KGHSY, CDR2 FQNENV. The V end was cut by 2 bases, the J end by 2 bases, with 15 bases between. Here the CDR3 DNA reads TGTGCCAGCAGCCAAACTCCGGGGACCGCAAACACTGAAGCTTTCTTT. Protein sequence: CASSQTPGTANTEAFF.

This clone was seen only once. The chain recombines TRBV2 with TRBJ2-4, with a possible D match to TRBD1 (6 bases). This CDR3 spans 16 amino acids. The ends were cut back, 10 bases at V and 0 bases at J, with 19 bases in the middle. Germline CDR1 and CDR2: SNHLY and FYNNEI. The CDR3 region is CATDYQQGLAKNIQYF. For the CDR3, the DNA is TGTGCCACCGATTACCAACAGGGTTTAGCCAAAAACATTCAGTACTTC.